The sequence of this T cell receptor beta chain was determined in a study of blood T cell repertoires in COVID-19. Study background: Samples came from the United States, Italy and Spain, spanning acute and convalescent COVID-19. The cDNA or gDNA used as material had been derived from T cells, B-cell-depleted T cells, or PBMCs.

This CDR3 comprises 16 residues. Germline lookup yields CDR1 SGHDN and CDR2 FVKESK. J was trimmed by 0 bases and V by 1 base; bases with no gene match: 5. Per the original methods: Scientists estimated how many nucleated cells there were by amplifying reference gene primers. Some clones are missing from TCRdb's copy, which holds only in-frame ones; the method was immunoSEQ multiplex PCR. V and J calls and clone size are those listed in that table; D and trimming were worked out from the DNA. The sample includes approximately 180,000 clones, about 88% seen only once; the top ten take approximately 5.6%.

The sequenced material came from peripheral blood. The sequence was collected from a man aged 35 to 55 with active or convalescent COVID-19. This chain connects TRBV14 to TRBJ1-2; 7 positions agree with TRBD1. This CDR3 reads CASSQVGGQANYGYTF. CDR3 coding DNA: TGTGCCAGCAGCCAAGTCGGCGGACAGGCTAACTATGGCTACACCTTC. The full variable domain, completed using reference TRBV14 and TRBJ1-2, is EAGVTQFPSHSVIEKGQTVTLRCDPISGHDNLYWYRRVMGKEIKFLLHFVKESKQDESGMPNNRFLAERTGGTYSTLKVQPAELEDSGVYFCASSQVGGQANYGYTFGSGTRLTVV.